This T cell receptor (beta chain) came from a study of shared clonotypes between healthy human individuals. Study-level points and caveats: In contrast to clonotypes shared by all four donors, non-shared clonotypes had lower generation probabilities. Sequencing depth was a factor that was expected to affect clonotype sharing among donors.

This CDR3 spans 16 amino acids. Per the germline V gene, CDR1 is MNHEY and CDR2 is SMNVEV (reference sequence). V trimming: 5 bases; J trimming: 4 bases; junction bases outside the gene matches: 9. Sequenced by immunoSEQ multiplex PCR; TCRdb stores in-frame clones only, minus some. The sample carries over 2,000,000 clones, around 95% recorded once. Note on this clone: Its antigen remains unidentified.

CD45RO-negative, CCR7-selected cells formed the naive CD8 fraction, which excluded terminally differentiated effector memory CD45RA+ cells. The donors were all Caucasian adults (living in Nashville, Tennessee). The genes are TRBV27 and TRBJ2-1; 9 bases map to TRBD2. The sample was naive CD8+ T cells from PBMCs. The receptor was isolated from a man aged 18 to 29 in good health. Some clones in this sample may be carry-over from other donors' samples. The CDR3 loop is CASSPILAGLYNEQFF. CDR3 in DNA: TGTGCCAGCAGTCCCATACTAGCGGGTTTATACAATGAGCAGTTCTTC.